This is a list of T cell receptor beta chains from one sample in a study of blood T cell repertoires in COVID-19. Produced via immunoSEQ multiplex PCR; TCRdb's table is partial and in-frame only. The top ten clones hold over 9.5% of a sample with 75,000 to 90,000 clones, over 80% of them seen once. Material for sequencing was peripheral blood. The source of these receptors is a human donor in a cohort sampled during active COVID-19. CDR3s include the opening cysteine and the closing phenylalanine or tryptophan. A D gene is named only where the DNA matches it firmly. The size entry is marked missing in some rows and otherwise reads once, few, many or a size class.

.,.,TRBJ2-5,TRBV5-4,CASSPAGNQETQYF,TGTGCCAGCAGCCCCGCAGGGAATCAAGAGACCCAGTACTTC
few,TRBD2,TRBJ2-1,TRBV19,CASSISGHKNNEQFF,TGTGCCAGTAGTATTAGCGGGCATAAAAACAATGAGCAGTTCTTC
.,TRBD1,TRBJ2-3,TRBV7-3,CASSLLLVGTGDHTDTQYF,TGTGCCAGCAGCTTACTTCTAGTAGGGACAGGGGACCACACAGATACGCAGTATTTT
.,.,TRBJ2-3,TRBV24-1,CATSDPLVSGDGRDTQYF,TGTGCCACCAGTGACCCTCTAGTTTCGGGAGATGGACGAGATACGCAGTATTTT
once,.,TRBJ2-7,TRBV5-1,CASSGGSSYEQYF,TGCGCCAGCAGCGGGGGGAGCTCCTACGAGCAGTACTTC
.,.,TRBJ1-4,TRBV11-2,CASSPRAGGEKLFF,TGTGCCAGCAGCCCCAGGGCGGGGGGGGAAAAACTGTTTTTT
.,.,TRBJ1-1,TRBV2,CASSERANPMNTEAFF,TGTGCCAGCAGTGAGAGGGCAAATCCTATGAACACTGAAGCTTTCTTT
.,.,TRBJ2-6,TRBV2,CASSDLQAVFPTGANVLTF,TGTGCCAGCAGTGACCTACAGGCAGTTTTCCCTACTGGGGCCAACGTCCTGACTTTC
.,TRBD2,TRBJ2-1,TRBV5-4,CASSLGLGDYNEQFF,TGTGCCAGCAGCCTGGGACTAGGGGACTACAATGAGCAGTTCTTC
.,.,TRBJ1-6,TRBV2,CASSEITGMSSYNSPLHF,TGTGCCAGCTCAGAGATTACAGGGATGAGCTCCTATAATTCACCCCTCCACTTT
.,.,TRBJ1-2,TRBV6-5,CASSTGGRHYGYTF,TGTGCCAGCAGTACGGGAGGGAGGCACTATGGCTACACCTTC
.,TRBD1,TRBJ2-3,TRBV19,CASKQGLGTDTQYF,TGTGCCAGTAAACAGGGGCTGGGCACAGATACGCAGTATTTT
.,TRBD2,TRBJ2-7,TRBV15,CATSRGSGNWEQYF,TGTGCCACCAGCAGGGGGAGCGGGAATTGGGAGCAGTACTTC
.,TRBD2,TRBJ2-5,TRBV6-5,CASRPSGGQETQYF,TGTGCCAGCAGACCATCGGGGGGCCAAGAGACCCAGTACTTC